This TCR beta chain was captured in a study of Graves' ophthalmopathy and Graves' hyperthyroidism. CDR1 and CDR2 from the germline V gene are SNHLY and FYNNEI. The CDR3 totals 13 residues. The study, taken as a whole, reports: Classification of ophthalmopathy versus stable hyperthyroidism by a 13-signature model yielded about 90% sensitivity and 65% to 83% specificity.

The study amplified TCR beta CDR3 regions using RNA transcripts. An initial RT-PCR round employing HTBI primers preceded a second-round multiplex PCR. TCRdb re-derived calls from the multiplex PCR reads in MiXCR, one entry per CDR3 protein. Of about 480,000 distinct CDR3 sequences in the sample, over 13% were seen once. Comments on this clonotype: Its antigen is undetermined. Just one base apart from a much larger clone, this may be a read error.

The sample comprised blood. The rearrangement uses TRBV2 and TRBJ2-5, with 7 bases that match TRBD1. The TCR sequence derives from a woman aged 30 to 39 with Graves' ophthalmopathy. CDR3 residues: CDSSDRDRETQYF. In nucleotides, the CDR3 is TGTGACAGCAGTGACCGGGACAGAGAGACCCAGTACTTC.